Each of the 7 T cell receptor beta chains below was sequenced from the same sample in a study of CD8+CD57+ T cells in acquired aplastic anemia. TCR beta VDJ and CDR3 profiles were obtained from a genomic DNA template. TCRdb recomputed calls from the reads with MiXCR, one row per CDR3 protein. The sample yields around 180,000 distinct CDR3 sequences, around half seen once. Patients chosen for sequencing had CD8+CD57+ cells that had expanded, as shown by flow cytometry. The sample consisted of sorted CD4+, CD8+, or CD8+CD57+ T cells (not recorded which) from PBMCs. The receptors derive from a human donor with aplastic anemia.

This clonotype was picked up many times. The CDR3 DNA follows: TGTGCCAGCAGTCCCCCAGAGAACTATGGCTACACCTTC. Translated, it gives CASSPPENYGYTF. The chain links TRBV28 to TRBJ1-2; D is ambiguous. This CDR3 is built from 13 residues. The germline CDR1 and CDR2 sequences are MDHEN and SYDVKM. Deletions cut 5 bases from V and 2 bases from J, with 9 bases between.

This clonotype was detected only once. The chain links TRBV7-3 to TRBJ2-7; the D is unclear. The CDR3 extends over 15 amino acids. Germline V gene sequence: CDR1 SGHTA, CDR2 FQGTGA. The ends were cut back, 5 bases at V and 4 bases at J, with 18 bases in the middle. CDR3 sequence: CASSTRTILGYEQYF. CDR3 DNA: TGTGCCAGCAGCACCCGGACCATCTTGGGGTACGAGCAGTACTTC.

V and J are TRBV10-3 and TRBJ1-4, with a weak D call TRBD1 (6 bases). CDR1 and CDR2 (germline): ENHRY, SYGVKD. CDR3 size: 13 residues. The germline V and J ends were trimmed by 6 bases and 10 bases, with 15 bases remaining between them. CDR3 sequence (DNA): TGTGCCATCAGAGGACAGCCAACGGGAAAACTGTTTTTT. This translates into CAIRGQPTGKLFF.

The V call is TRBV24-1, the J call TRBJ2-1, with D possibly being TRBD1 (5 bases). Germline CDR1 KGHDR, CDR2 SFDVKD. This CDR3 comprises 15 residues. V gave up 0 bases and J gave up 9 bases, with 14 bases separating them. The CDR3 loop reads CATSDLALGRGEQFF. As DNA, the CDR3 is TGTGCCACCAGTGATTTGGCGTTGGGGCGAGGTGAGCAGTTCTTC.

For this clonotype: A much larger clone lies a single base off, so this may be a read error. The V and J genes are TRBV4-1 and TRBJ2-1; D is possibly TRBD2 (6 bases). CDR1 is MGHRA and CDR2 is YSYEKL in the germline V gene. The CDR3 has 16 amino acids. V gave up 0 bases and J gave up 9 bases, with 18 bases separating them. The CDR3 is CASSQDLRRASGEQFF. CDR3 nucleotides: TGCGCCAGCAGCCAAGATCTCAGGAGGGCCAGCGGTGAGCAGTTCTTC.

For the CDR3, the DNA is TGCAGTGCTAGAGTCCCACAGGGGGCCTACGAGCAGTACTTC. It translates to CSARVPQGAYEQYF. The gene calls are TRBV20-1 and TRBJ2-7; the match to TRBD1 covers 8 bases. The V segment lost 1 base and the J segment 2 bases; nucleotides outside the gene matches: 4. The length of the CDR3 is 14 residues. Germline V lookup: CDR1 DFQATT, CDR2 SNEGSKA (reference sequence).

The rearrangement links TRBV24-1 to TRBJ2-5; 10 nucleotides line up with TRBD1. This CDR3 has 15 amino acids. The germline V gene encodes CDR1 KGHDR and CDR2 SFDVKD. V shed 3 bases and J 2 bases; nucleotides not matched to a gene: 2. CDR3 residues: CATSDPGQGQETQYF. The CDR3 coding sequence is TGTGCCACCAGTGATCCGGGACAGGGGCAAGAGACCCAGTACTTC.